Shown below are 31 T cell receptor beta chains from a single sample sequenced in a study of shared clonotypes between healthy human individuals. Repertoires were generated with immunoSEQ multiplex PCR, while TCRdb's copy carries only in-frame clones and drops some. The data hold roughly 2.4 million clones, with more than 90% observed a single time. The sequenced sample was naive CD4+ T cells sorted from blood. Subset specified: CD45RA+ positively selected. These receptors all stem from a young man in good health.

The chain recombines TRBV5-6 with TRBJ2-6; the D is unclear. Trimming took off 7 bases at V and 0 bases at J, with 11 bases between the two ends. The CDR3 is made up of 15 amino acids. Germline CDR1 reads SGHDT; CDR2 reads YYEEEE. The CDR3 sequence: CASANSGSGANVLTF. The CDR3 coding sequence is TGTGCCAGCGCCAACTCGGGCTCTGGGGCCAACGTCCTGACTTTC.

About this clone itself: The same CDR3 also results from other DNA sequences found in this sample. The rearrangement links TRBV4-1 to TRBJ2-1, with a tentative D call TRBD1 (6 bases). This CDR3 is built from 16 residues. Trimming took 0 bases from V and 0 from J, leaving 9 bases between them. Germline lookup yields CDR1 MGHRA and CDR2 YSYEKL. The CDR3 region is CASSQDLGGSYNEQFF. In nucleotides, the CDR3 is TGCGCCAGCAGCCAAGATCTAGGGGGCTCCTACAATGAGCAGTTCTTC.

The chain employs TRBV5-5 and TRBJ2-7, with 10 bases that match TRBD1. This CDR3 is 15 amino acids long. The V segment lost 1 base and the J segment 4 bases; nucleotides outside the gene matches: 5. Germline lookup yields CDR1 SGHKS and CDR2 YYEKEE (reference sequence). This CDR3 is CASSLTWDRGYEQYF. The CDR3, as DNA: TGTGCCAGCAGCTTGACGTGGGACAGGGGTTACGAGCAGTACTTC.

V usage is TRBV7-8 and J usage is TRBJ2-1; 11 nucleotides line up with TRBD2. The V gene end was trimmed by 1 base and the J gene end by 5 bases; junction bases not matched to a gene: 4. CDR1 is SGHVS, CDR2 FQNEAQ, per germline. The CDR3 is 16 residues long. DNA of the CDR3: TGTGCCAGCAGCTTAGTAGGTAGCGGGAGGGACAATGAGCAGTTCTTC. As protein: CASSLVGSGRDNEQFF.

The chain recombines TRBV5-1 with TRBJ2-5, with 13 positions matching TRBD2. CDR1 and CDR2 from the germline V gene are SGHRS and YFSETQ. J lost 3 bases, V lost 4 bases, and 9 bases had no gene match. CDR3 length: 17 residues. The CDR3 here is CASSPGTSGVFKETQYF. CDR3 nucleotide sequence: TGCGCCAGCAGCCCCGGGACTAGCGGGGTCTTTAAAGAGACCCAGTACTTC.

The chain recombines TRBV6-9 with TRBJ2-1, with TRBD1 matching 9 bases. This CDR3 region has 15 residues. V trimming: 2 bases; J trimming: 9 bases; junction bases outside the gene matches: 8. Germline CDR1 and CDR2: MNHGY and SVAAGI. The CDR3 nucleotides are TGTGCCAGCAGTTATCCGGGGGACAGGGTTTTTGAGCAGTTCTTC. This gives the protein CASSYPGDRVFEQFF.

The chain couples TRBV27 to TRBJ1-1; 8 bases are shared with TRBD1. Germline V gene sequence: CDR1 MNHEY, CDR2 SMNVEV (reference sequence). CDR3 length: 17 amino acids. The V gene end was trimmed by 2 bases and the J gene end by 0 bases; junction bases not matched to a gene: 8. The CDR3 protein is CASSLTLRRGLNTEAFF. CDR3 nucleotides: TGTGCCAGCAGTTTAACCCTTCGCAGGGGGCTGAACACTGAAGCTTTCTTT.

This chain connects TRBV11-2 to TRBJ2-7; D possibly corresponds to TRBD2 (6 bases). V was clipped by 5 bases and J by 5 bases, with 19 bases between them. There are 15 residues in the CDR3. The germline V gene has CDR1 SGHAT and CDR2 FQNNGV. Written as DNA, the CDR3 is TGTGCCAGCAGCCCTCCTGGGAGTGGGAGGCACGAGCAGTACTTC. Translated: CASSPPGSGRHEQYF. Drawing the rest from reference TRBV11-2 and TRBJ2-7, the complete variable domain is EAGVAQSPRYKIIEKRQSVAFWCNPISGHATLYWYQQILGQGPKLLIQFQNNGVVDDSQLPKDRFSAERLKGVDSTLKIQPAKLEDSAVYLCASSPPGSGRHEQYFGPGTRLTVT.

The chain has TRBV5-4 and TRBJ2-1; TRBD1 might be the D (5 bases). The CDR3 covers 14 residues. CDR1 is SGHNT, CDR2 YYREEE, per germline (reference sequence). V was cut by 1 base and J by 7 bases, with 12 bases left in between. The CDR3 loop reads CASSLTGFWNEQFF. The DNA for the CDR3 is TGTGCCAGCAGCTTGACAGGTTTCTGGAATGAGCAGTTCTTC.

Note on this clone: Other DNA sequences of this sample code for an identical CDR3. This rearrangement joins TRBV6-5 to TRBJ2-7, with 9 bases matching TRBD1. The CDR3 spans 15 residues. The V and J ends lost 2 bases and 4 bases, in that order; junction bases with no gene match: 6. Germline assignment: CDR1 MNHEY and CDR2 SVGAGI. CDR3 in DNA: TGTGCCAGCAGTTACAGCGGGACAGGGAAGTACGAGCAGTACTTC. This gives the protein CASSYSGTGKYEQYF.

The V and J genes are TRBV4-1 and TRBJ1-6, with a weak D call TRBD1 (6 bases). CDR1 and CDR2 from the germline V gene are MGHRA and YSYEKL. The CDR3 runs to 15 residues. The V gene lost 1 base and the J gene lost 7 bases, with 11 bases spanning the gap. CDR3 sequence: CASSQGGQRNSPLHF. The CDR3 coding sequence is TGCGCCAGCAGCCAAGGGGGACAACGAAATTCACCCCTCCACTTT.

The chain couples TRBV4-1 to TRBJ2-2, with TRBD2 matching 7 bases. This CDR3 is built from 15 residues. V shed 6 bases and J 7 bases; nucleotides not matched to a gene: 11. Germline CDR1 MGHRA, CDR2 YSYEKL. The CDR3 loop is CASSGGGPFGGELFF. CDR3 bases: TGCGCCAGCAGTGGGGGAGGGCCTTTCGGCGGGGAGCTGTTTTTT.

J is TRBJ2-3 and V is TRBV9, with TRBD1 as a possible D gene (5 bases). This CDR3 spans 16 amino acids. Germline assignment: CDR1 SGDLS and CDR2 YYNGEE. Trimming removed 1 base at V and 2 bases at J, with 14 bases between. The CDR3 nucleotides read TGTGCCAGCAGCGTATTGGGGCGCCCTCACACAGATACGCAGTATTTT. Translation gives CASSVLGRPHTDTQYF.

The chain uses TRBV7-9 and TRBJ1-2, with a possible D match to TRBD1 (5 bases). Between the trimmed V and J ends, which lost 1 base and 4 bases, there was a span of 13 bases. The CDR3 is 15 residues long. Per germline, CDR1 SEHNR and CDR2 FQNEAQ (reference sequence). CDR3 sequence reads: CASSLVPQGAYGYTF. In DNA form, the CDR3 reads TGTGCCAGCAGCTTAGTTCCTCAGGGAGCCTATGGCTACACCTTC.

This sequence joins TRBV11-3 and TRBJ2-3; 7 positions agree with TRBD1. Germline CDR1 reads SGHNT; CDR2 reads YENEEA. The trim removed 0 bases at V and 2 bases at J, leaving 5 bases unmatched. The CDR3 is made up of 16 amino acids. CDR3 residues: CASSLERGQPTDTQYF. The DNA for the CDR3 is TGTGCCAGCAGCTTAGAGAGGGGGCAGCCCACAGATACGCAGTATTTT.

The J gene is TRBJ2-4, the V gene TRBV6-5; perhaps TRBD2 as D (6 bases). The CDR3 sequence is 15 residues long. Trimming cost V 5 bases and J 7 bases, with 18 bases left between them. The germline V gene encodes CDR1 MNHEY and CDR2 SVGAGI. CDR3 loop: CASSVGTPRGNIQYF. The DNA for the CDR3 is TGTGCCAGCAGTGTCGGGACCCCTCGGGGGAACATTCAGTACTTC.

The chain recombines TRBV6-1 with TRBJ2-7; D is possibly TRBD2 (6 bases). This CDR3 has 15 residues. Per the germline V gene, CDR1 is MNHNS and CDR2 is SASEGT. V gave up 3 bases and J gave up 1 base, with 13 bases separating them. CDR3 loop: CASSDRLVGSYEQYF. CDR3 bases: TGTGCCAGCAGTGACCGACTAGTTGGATCCTACGAGCAGTACTTC.

The rearrangement joins TRBV18 to TRBJ2-2; D possibly matches TRBD1 or TRBD2 (6 bases each). CDR3 size: 17 residues. V was clipped by 3 bases and J by 4 bases, with 18 bases between them. From germline, CDR1 is KGHSH and CDR2 LQKENI. The CDR3 region has the DNA TGTGCCAGCTCACCGGGCGGGACAACCCTTGGCACCGGGGAGCTGTTTTTT. Its protein is CASSPGGTTLGTGELFF. The full variable domain, in which reference TRBV18 and TRBJ2-2 provide the parts outside the CDR3, is NAGVMQNPRHLVRRRGQEARLRCSPMKGHSHVYWYRQLPEEGLKFMVYLQKENIIDESGMPKERFSAEFPKEGPSILRIQQVVRGDSAAYFCASSPGGTTLGTGELFFGEGSRLTVL.

Points on this clone: Other DNA sequences of this sample code for an identical CDR3. The chain couples TRBV18 to TRBJ1-2, with no clear D. The CDR3 is 13 residues long. V was trimmed by 3 bases and J by 4 bases, leaving 9 bases between them. Looked up from germline, CDR1 is KGHSH and CDR2 is LQKENI. The CDR3 sequence is CASSPGTGYGYTF. The DNA of the CDR3 is TGTGCCAGCTCACCGGGAACGGGCTATGGCTACACCTTC. Using reference TRBV18 and TRBJ1-2 for the parts outside the CDR3, the full variable domain is NAGVMQNPRHLVRRRGQEARLRCSPMKGHSHVYWYRQLPEEGLKFMVYLQKENIIDESGMPKERFSAEFPKEGPSILRIQQVVRGDSAAYFCASSPGTGYGYTFGSGTRLTVV.

The chain's CDR3 is CATSSPLAGAIYEQYF. DNA for the CDR3: TGTGCCACCAGCAGCCCGCTAGCGGGAGCGATTTACGAGCAGTACTTC. The chain joins TRBV15 to TRBJ2-7, with 10 bases that match TRBD2. The V segment lost 3 bases and the J segment 4 bases; nucleotides outside the gene matches: 9. CDR3 size: 16 residues. From germline, CDR1 is LNHNV and CDR2 YYDKDF (reference sequence). Together with reference TRBV15 and TRBJ2-7, the CDR3 gives the full variable domain: DAMVIQNPRYQVTQFGKPVTLSCSQTLNHNVMYWYQQKSSQAPKLLFHYYDKDFNNEADTPDNFQSRRPNTSFCFLDIRSPGLGDTAMYLCATSSPLAGAIYEQYFGPGTRLTVT.

The chain uses TRBV7-9 and TRBJ2-5; D is tentatively TRBD1 or TRBD2 (5 bases each). The V end was cut by 5 bases, the J end by 7 bases, with 14 bases between. Germline V lookup: CDR1 SEHNR, CDR2 FQNEAQ (reference sequence). The CDR3 runs 13 residues. This chain's CDR3 is CASSRDRLGTQYF. The CDR3 coding sequence is TGTGCCAGCAGCCGGGACCGACTTGGGACCCAGTACTTC.

CDR3 region: CASGTGLNTEAFF. The DNA for the CDR3 is TGTGCCAGTGGAACAGGCTTGAACACTGAAGCTTTCTTT. This chain joins TRBV19 and TRBJ1-1; D is possibly TRBD1 (5 bases). From germline, CDR1 is LNHDA and CDR2 SQIVND (reference sequence). The ends were cut back, 8 bases at V and 0 bases at J, with 10 bases in the middle. The CDR3 covers 13 residues.

The rearrangement links TRBV6-4 to TRBJ1-1, with D perhaps TRBD1 (5 bases). The CDR3 extends over 13 amino acids. The germline V gene encodes CDR1 MRHNA and CDR2 SNTAGT. Trimming stripped 3 bases from V and 1 base from J, with 6 bases between. The chain's CDR3 is CASSDDRNTEAFF. The DNA of the CDR3 is TGTGCCAGCAGTGATGACAGGAACACTGAAGCTTTCTTT.

The chain recombines TRBV27 with TRBJ2-4; 9 bases are shared with TRBD1. Trimming took 6 bases from V and 1 from J; bases not matched to a gene: 1. This CDR3 comprises 14 residues. Germline CDR1 MNHEY, CDR2 SMNVEV (reference sequence). The CDR3 is CASSDRGAKNIQYF. The DNA of the CDR3 is TGTGCCAGCAGCGACAGGGGGGCCAAAAACATTCAGTACTTC.

This clone was observed a single time. This sequence joins TRBV28 and TRBJ2-1; the match to TRBD2 covers 14 bases. Germline CDR1 MDHEN, CDR2 SYDVKM. The CDR3 has 15 amino acids. Trimming cost V 7 bases and J 9 bases; bases outside gene matches: 8. CDR3 nucleotide sequence: TGTGCCAGCACCAGACTAGCGGGGGGGCGAGGTGAGCAGTTCTTC. Translating gives CASTRLAGGRGEQFF.

This rearrangement joins TRBV7-2 to TRBJ2-7; TRBD2 aligns across 10 bases. The germline CDR1 and CDR2 sequences are SGHTA and FQGNSA. The V gene end was trimmed by 5 bases and the J gene end by 2 bases; junction bases not matched to a gene: 9. This CDR3 is 16 amino acids long. CDR3 sequence: CASSVTRTSGTYEQYF. The CDR3 bases are TGTGCCAGCAGCGTGACCCGGACTAGCGGAACCTACGAGCAGTACTTC. The variable domain in full, with the rest retrieved from reference TRBV7-2 and TRBJ2-7, is GAGVSQSPSNKVTEKGKDVELRCDPISGHTALYWYRQSLGQGLEFLIYFQGNSAPDKSGLPSDRFSAERTGGSVSTLTIQRTQQEDSAVYLCASSVTRTSGTYEQYFGPGTRLTVT.

This chain links TRBV28 with TRBJ2-7; the D is unclear. There are 17 residues in the CDR3. V was trimmed by 4 bases and J by 1 base, leaving 20 bases between them. Germline V gene data show CDR1 as MDHEN and CDR2 as SYDVKM. This CDR3 reads CASSSLFPEFMSYEQYF. The CDR3 DNA reads TGTGCCAGCAGTTCCCTCTTCCCGGAGTTCATGTCCTACGAGCAGTACTTC.

This sequence joins TRBV4-1 and TRBJ1-2; TRBD1 might be the D (6 bases). In germline, CDR1 is MGHRA, CDR2 YSYEKL. This CDR3 is 14 amino acids long. The germline V and J ends were trimmed by 0 bases and 8 bases, with 13 bases remaining between them. The CDR3 DNA is TGCGCCAGCAGCCAAGAAGGCACAGGGCCGGGCTACACCTTC. This encodes CASSQEGTGPGYTF.

The genes are TRBV29-1 and TRBJ1-3, with a weak D call TRBD1 (6 bases). This CDR3 contains 13 residues. CDR1 and CDR2 (germline): SQVTM, ANQGSEA. V was trimmed by 5 bases and J by 6 bases, leaving 14 bases between them. In DNA, the CDR3 is TGCAGCGTTTATGGGGGCAAGAAAAACACCATATATTTT. Translation gives CSVYGGKKNTIYF.

The rearrangement joins TRBV6-1 to TRBJ1-4; D call uncertain. V lost 4 bases, J lost 0 bases, and 9 bases lay in between. This CDR3 contains 15 residues. Germline V gene lookup returns CDR1 MNHNS and CDR2 SASEGT. The CDR3 nucleotides are TGTGCCAGCAGTGCGCGACTAACAACTAATGAAAAACTGTTTTTT. This translates into CASSARLTTNEKLFF.

The chain couples TRBV7-6 to TRBJ1-1, with 10 bases that match TRBD1. CDR3 length equals 14 residues. Germline trimming cut 1 base from V and 4 bases from J; bases unmatched to any gene: 0. Germline V lookup: CDR1 SGHVS, CDR2 FNYEAQ. The CDR3 loop is CASSLGDRGTEAFF. Written as DNA, the CDR3 is TGTGCCAGCAGCTTAGGGGACAGGGGCACTGAAGCTTTCTTT.